A single sample is the source of the 32 T cell receptor beta chains below, sequenced in a study of blood T cell repertoires in COVID-19. The method was immunoSEQ multiplex PCR; TCRdb's version includes in-frame clones alone and lacks a portion of them. The data show 71,000 or so clones, about nine tenths seen once. Source material: peripheral blood. The receptor set was obtained from a man in his fifties with active COVID-19.

V usage is TRBV9 and J usage is TRBJ2-7; a possible D gene is TRBD2 (7 bases). V shed 4 bases and J shed 6 bases, with 11 bases lying between them. Germline V gives CDR1 SGDLS, CDR2 YYNGEE. This CDR3 spans 12 amino acids. CDR3 residues: CASSPGGPEQYF. CDR3 in DNA: TGTGCCAGCAGCCCCGGGGGGCCCGAGCAGTACTTC.

V and J are TRBV27 and TRBJ2-7; 9 bases match TRBD1. The J segment lost 6 bases and the V segment lost 3 bases, leaving 6 bases of the junction unmatched. Germline CDR1 and CDR2: MNHEY and SMNVEV (reference sequence). The CDR3 is 14 amino acids. CDR3 sequence: CASSFSGQGREQYF. The DNA of the CDR3 is TGTGCCAGCAGTTTCTCGGGACAGGGCCGCGAGCAGTACTTC.

The rearrangement joins TRBV6-2 or TRBV6-3 to TRBJ1-5; D remains unclear. V was pared by 4 bases and J by 5 bases, with 15 bases between. CDR3 size: 15 residues. CDR1 and CDR2 from the germline V gene are MNHEY and SVGEGT. The CDR3 is CASSSTDGYHQPQHF. The CDR3 bases are TGTGCCAGCAGTTCTACCGACGGGTATCATCAGCCCCAGCATTTT.

The CDR3 nucleotides are TGTGCCAGCAGTTTCGACAGAACCCATGGCTACACCTTC. This sequence encodes CASSFDRTHGYTF. The chain couples TRBV12-3 or TRBV12-4 to TRBJ1-2; possibly TRBD1 for D (5 bases). The CDR3 runs 13 residues. The V end was cut by 3 bases, the J end by 6 bases, with 11 bases between.

The chain employs TRBV30 and TRBJ1-4; tentatively, D is TRBD1 (5 bases). CDR1 and CDR2 from the germline V gene are GTSNPN and SVGIG (reference sequence). The CDR3 extends over 13 amino acids. V lost 4 bases and J 8 bases, leaving 14 bases between the germline ends. CDR3 coding DNA: TGTGCCTGGAATGTACAGGCGGGGGAAAAACTGTTTTTT. Protein product: CAWNVQAGEKLFF. The complete variable domain, with remaining parts taken from reference TRBV30 and TRBJ1-4, reads SQTIHQWPATLVQPVGSPLSLECTVEGTSNPNLYWYRQAAGRGLQLLFYSVGIGQISSEVPQNLSASRPQDRQFILSSKKLLLSDSGFYLCAWNVQAGEKLFFGSGTQLSVL.

This clone came up once. The rearrangement links TRBV6-2 or TRBV6-3 to TRBJ2-6, with D perhaps TRBD2 (6 bases). With 6 bases removed from V and 0 bases from J, the gap between germline ends came to 9 bases. The CDR3 is 15 amino acids. The germline CDR1 and CDR2 sequences are MNHEY and SVGEGT. In DNA, the CDR3 is TGTGCCAGCAGCGCGGGAACCTCTGGGGCCAACGTCCTGACTTTC. Its translation: CASSAGTSGANVLTF.

By frequency in the sample, this clone is large. J is TRBJ2-1 and V is TRBV28; tentative D call: TRBD2 (6 bases). V was cut by 5 bases and J by 7 bases, with 21 bases left in between. Germline V gene sequence: CDR1 MDHEN, CDR2 SYDVKM. The CDR3 has 16 residues. The CDR3 DNA follows: TGTGCCAGCAGTCTCCCCCTGACGGCGGGAACTAATGAGCAGTTCTTC. Amino acid sequence: CASSLPLTAGTNEQFF.

This clone has a single count. This rearrangement joins TRBV4-2 to TRBJ1-1, with D unclear. The V gene lost 0 bases and the J gene lost 5 bases, with 19 bases spanning the gap. CDR1 and CDR2 (germline): LGHNA, YNFKEQ. The CDR3 is 17 amino acids. CDR3 DNA: TGTGCCAGCAGCCAAGATCCGACTTCCCCCGATTTGACTGAAGCTTTCTTT. Translation: CASSQDPTSPDLTEAFF.

The rearrangement joins TRBV7-3 to TRBJ2-7; TRBD2 matches at 9 bases. Germline CDR1 reads SGHTA; CDR2 reads FQGTGA. The V and J ends lost 5 bases and 2 bases, in that order; junction bases with no gene match: 7. The CDR3 consists of 15 residues. The CDR3 here is CASSPGGGGTYEQYF. The CDR3 nucleotides are TGTGCCAGCAGCCCCGGCGGGGGGGGGACCTACGAGCAGTACTTC.

This chain uses TRBV27 with TRBJ2-7; 13 positions agree with TRBD2. J was trimmed by 2 bases and V by 5 bases; bases with no gene match: 3. From germline, CDR1 is MNHEY and CDR2 SMNVEV (reference sequence). The CDR3 sequence is 15 residues long. CDR3 loop: CASSLLAGGTYEQYF. The CDR3, as DNA: TGTGCCAGCAGTCTACTAGCGGGAGGGACCTACGAGCAGTACTTC.

The chain has TRBV7-8 and TRBJ2-1; 8 nucleotides agree with TRBD2. The CDR3 extends over 16 amino acids. Germline lookup yields CDR1 SGHVS and CDR2 FQNEAQ. V shed 5 bases and J 10 bases; nucleotides not matched to a gene: 16. The CDR3 spells CASSQSGGARGREQFF. The CDR3 DNA is TGTGCCAGCAGCCAGTCGGGGGGGGCCCGGGGAAGGGAGCAGTTCTTC. The full variable domain, its missing parts supplied by reference TRBV7-8 and TRBJ2-1, is GAGVSQSPRYKVAKRGQDVALRCDPISGHVSLFWYQQALGQGPEFLTYFQNEAQLDKSGLPSDRFFAERPEGSVSTLKIQRTQQEDSAVYLCASSQSGGARGREQFFGPGTRLTVL.

This clone occurred once. J is TRBJ1-3 and V is TRBV19; 7 nucleotides agree with TRBD1. The CDR3 spans 16 residues. V was clipped by 7 bases and J by 0 bases; unmatched bases: 9. Per germline, CDR1 LNHDA and CDR2 SQIVND (reference sequence). Written as DNA, the CDR3 is TGTGCCAGTACCCCGGACAGGTCCCACTCTGGAAACACCATATATTTT. Translation gives CASTPDRSHSGNTIYF.

The genes are TRBV27 and TRBJ2-1, with TRBD2 matching over 11 bases. This CDR3 spans 15 amino acids. The trim removed 4 bases at V and 8 bases at J, leaving 7 bases unmatched. Germline V CDR1 and CDR2: MNHEY, SMNVEV (reference sequence). CDR3 nucleotides: TGTGCCAGCAGTTACAGACTAGCGGGAATCGATGAGCAGTTCTTC. Translated, it gives CASSYRLAGIDEQFF.

The V and J genes are TRBV25-1 and TRBJ2-3, with D possibly TRBD1 on 5 matching bases. Germline CDR1 MGHDK, CDR2 SYGVNS. The V end was cut by 4 bases, the J end by 2 bases, with 7 bases between. This CDR3 has 13 amino acids. The CDR3 here is CASSVGATDTQYF. The CDR3 DNA reads as TGTGCCAGCAGTGTTGGGGCCACAGATACGCAGTATTTT.

V gene TRBV27 combines with J gene TRBJ1-5; weak D call: TRBD1 (6 bases). CDR3 size: 15 residues. V lost 5 bases and J lost 4, with 15 bases in between. The germline gives CDR1 MNHEY, CDR2 SMNVEV (reference sequence). The DNA of the CDR3 is TGTGCCAGCAGTCCCACGGACAGTTTTAATCAGCCCCAGCATTTT. It specifies CASSPTDSFNQPQHF.

The rearrangement links TRBV15 to TRBJ2-1, with TRBD2 matching 7 bases. The CDR3 totals 17 residues. Germline trimming cut 3 bases from V and 3 bases from J; bases unmatched to any gene: 11. Looked up from germline, CDR1 is LNHNV and CDR2 is YYDKDF (reference sequence). CDR3 sequence (DNA): TGTGCCACCAGCAGGGGAGGGAGCCTTAGAGGCTACAATGAGCAGTTCTTC. Protein product: CATSRGGSLRGYNEQFF.

The chain carries TRBV7-8 and TRBJ2-7; a weak D match, TRBD2 (5 bases). V lost 6 bases, J lost 6 bases, and 21 bases lay in between. The germline V gene has CDR1 SGHVS and CDR2 FQNEAQ. The CDR3 is made up of 15 amino acids. Written as DNA, the CDR3 is TGTGCCAGCAGTTTTGAATCCCGACTACTCGGCGAGCAGTACTTC. Its translation: CASSFESRLLGEQYF. Looking up the rest from reference TRBV7-8 and TRBJ2-7 gives the full variable domain: GAGVSQSPRYKVAKRGQDVALRCDPISGHVSLFWYQQALGQGPEFLTYFQNEAQLDKSGLPSDRFFAERPEGSVSTLKIQRTQQEDSAVYLCASSFESRLLGEQYFGPGTRLTVT.

This clone was picked up one time. The chain has TRBV6-5 and TRBJ2-7; D possibly corresponds to TRBD2 (6 bases). This CDR3 is built from 14 residues. Per germline, CDR1 MNHEY and CDR2 SVGAGI. Trimming left V 6 bases short and J 1 base short, with 13 bases between. Here the CDR3 DNA reads TGTGCCAGCAGAGTAACCGGGGGATCCTACGAGCAGTACTTC. This gives the protein CASRVTGGSYEQYF.

This chain connects TRBV12-3 or TRBV12-4 to TRBJ2-1; tentatively, D is TRBD2 (7 bases). The V end lost 8 bases, the J end lost 2 bases, and 10 bases lay between the germline ends. The CDR3 is 13 residues long. The CDR3 protein is CASGRGPYNEQFF. DNA of the CDR3: TGTGCCAGCGGGCGGGGGCCCTACAATGAGCAGTTCTTC.

The rearrangement links TRBV5-1 to TRBJ2-1, with no clear D. The CDR3 totals 13 residues. In germline, CDR1 is SGHRS, CDR2 YFSETQ. The V and J ends lost 1 base and 13 bases respectively, with 15 bases between them. CDR3 bases: TGCGCCAGCAGCTTGAAGTCCGACTCGTATCAGTTCTTC. Translation: CASSLKSDSYQFF.

The gene calls are TRBV27 and TRBJ2-1, with 8 nucleotides matching TRBD2. CDR3 size: 13 residues. CDR1 and CDR2 (germline): MNHEY, SMNVEV (reference sequence). J was trimmed by 10 bases and V by 6 bases; bases with no gene match: 8. The CDR3 reads CASSLSIAGEQFF. For the CDR3, the DNA is TGTGCCAGCAGCCTATCAATAGCGGGGGAGCAGTTCTTC.

The chain combines TRBV7-8 with TRBJ1-1, with D tentatively TRBD1 (6 bases). From germline, CDR1 is SGHVS and CDR2 FQNEAQ. V was clipped by 1 base and J by 5 bases, with 14 bases between them. CDR3 length: 15 amino acids. The CDR3 here is CASSLDLGRGTEAFF. The CDR3, as DNA: TGTGCCAGCAGCTTAGATCTGGGGAGGGGGACTGAAGCTTTCTTT.

The J gene is TRBJ2-4, the V gene TRBV12-2; the table assigns TRBD1, which was not confirmed against the DNA. TRBV12-2 is assigned pseudogene status. This CDR3 region has 11 residues. The CDR3 protein is CATRDRRIQYF. For the CDR3, the DNA is TGTGCAACACGGGACAGGAGGATTCAGTACTTC.

This chain joins TRBV7-8 and TRBJ2-7, with 10 bases identical to TRBD1. Germline CDR1 and CDR2: SGHVS and FQNEAQ. The CDR3 spans 16 residues. J was trimmed by 5 bases and V by 2 bases; bases with no gene match: 9. The CDR3 coding sequence is TGTGCCAGCAGCTTAATGACCGGGACAGGGGAAGACGAGCAGTACTTC. The encoded protein is CASSLMTGTGEDEQYF.

The rearrangement links TRBV9 to TRBJ2-3, with 8 bases matching TRBD1. CDR3 size: 15 residues. V gave up 3 bases and J gave up 2 bases; unmatched junction bases: 5. The germline V gene has CDR1 SGDLS and CDR2 YYNGEE. The CDR3 DNA sequence: TGTGCCAGCAGCGCCGGGACAGGACTCACAGATACGCAGTATTTT. It specifies CASSAGTGLTDTQYF.

V usage is TRBV5-4 and J usage is TRBJ2-3; the match to TRBD1 covers 7 bases. This CDR3 region has 15 residues. CDR1 and CDR2 from the germline V gene are SGHNT and YYREEE (reference sequence). With V trimmed by 4 bases and J by 0 bases, 5 bases remained unmatched. CDR3 sequence: CASSDRQGSTDTQYF. In DNA, the CDR3 is TGTGCCAGCAGCGACCGACAGGGTAGCACAGATACGCAGTATTTT.

J is TRBJ2-1 and V is TRBV30; D call uncertain. CDR3 length: 12 amino acids. Trimming removed 5 bases from V and 8 bases from J, with 13 bases in between. Looked up from germline, CDR1 is GTSNPN and CDR2 is SVGIG (reference sequence). The CDR3 bases are TGTGCCTGGGCCGTTATTCGGGATGAGCAGTTCTTC. As protein: CAWAVIRDEQFF.

The chain employs TRBV11-2 and TRBJ1-2; the D is unclear. The CDR3 totals 16 residues. V was pared by 3 bases and J by 2 bases, with 16 bases between. Per germline, CDR1 SGHAT and CDR2 FQNNGV. CDR3 sequence (DNA): TGTGCCAGCAGCTTTGGGAGAGACACACGCAACTATGGCTACACCTTC. This encodes CASSFGRDTRNYGYTF.

This clone has only one observation. This chain links TRBV27 with TRBJ1-4, with 12 nucleotides matching TRBD1. V shed 5 bases, J shed 5 bases, and the junction held 9 bases outside the gene matches. Germline V CDR1 and CDR2: MNHEY, SMNVEV (reference sequence). This CDR3 region has 17 residues. The CDR3 coding sequence is TGTGCCAGCAGTCCCAGGGACAGGGGGCGAAGGAATGAAAAACTGTTTTTT. This gives the protein CASSPRDRGRRNEKLFF.

The rearrangement links TRBV14 to TRBJ2-7, with 13 bases identical to TRBD2. Germline values: CDR1 SGHDN, CDR2 FVKESK. The CDR3 contains 17 residues. Trimming took 4 bases from V and 6 from J; bases not matched to a gene: 12. In nucleotides, the CDR3 is TGTGCCAGCAGCCCTAATGAAGGACTAGCGGGAGTAAGCGAGCAGTACTTC. Protein product: CASSPNEGLAGVSEQYF.

This clone was seen only a few times. V gene TRBV5-1 combines with J gene TRBJ1-2; D gene ambiguous. The CDR3 runs to 14 residues. Germline assignment: CDR1 SGHRS and CDR2 YFSETQ. The V gene lost 6 bases and the J gene lost 8 bases, with 20 bases spanning the gap. Written as DNA, the CDR3 is TGCGCCAGCACCAGGCTGGAGCGCACGGGGGGCTACACCTTC. This encodes CASTRLERTGGYTF.

J is TRBJ2-1 and V is TRBV7-7; 12 bases align to TRBD1. In germline, CDR1 is SSHAT, CDR2 FNYEAQ (reference sequence). The J segment lost 7 bases and the V segment lost 1 base, leaving 5 bases of the junction unmatched. The CDR3 runs 16 residues. Here the CDR3 reads CASSLVGQGAQNEQFF. In DNA, the CDR3 is TGTGCCAGCAGCTTAGTGGGACAGGGGGCTCAAAATGAGCAGTTCTTC.